The clone carrying this TCR beta chain was observed a handful of times. Its antigen is not known. This entry is derived from a study of CD8+ T cells in alopecia areata. V trimming: 4 bases; J trimming: 14 bases; junction bases outside the gene matches: 11. The CDR3 totals 13 residues. The germline CDR1 and CDR2 sequences are SEHNR and FQNEAQ (reference sequence). Indicated treatment: oral pan-JAK inhibitor, 5-10 mg twice daily. Individuals with alopecia areata gave both lesional scalp punch biopsies and peripheral blood for collection. Whole-study results and caveats: Scalp clonality and expanded CD8+ clones among the top 100 fell significantly with tofacitinib. In lesional scalp, particularly from alopecia totalis/universalis, clonality was higher than in normal scalp.

Sequencing templates came from extracted RNA that was reverse transcribed into cDNA. Measured with immunoSEQ multiplex PCR; TCRdb has only the in-frame clones, and not every one. This table holds 190,000 or so clones, about 60% found once. J is TRBJ2-5 and V is TRBV7-9; 9 bases match TRBD1. The sequence was collected from a human donor with alopecia areata. The input for sequencing was CD8+ T cells sorted from blood, taken at week 24, from a patient treated with tofacitinib. The CDR3 spells CASSSTGDRDKYF. Written as DNA, the CDR3 is TGTGCCAGCAGCTCCACGGGGGACAGGGACAAATACTTC.